A selection of T cell receptor beta chains follows, all from one sample in a study of CD8 T cells in Susac syndrome. Each CDR3 protein is one row after TCRdb ran MiXCR on the immunoSEQ multiplex PCR reads. This sample has a few hundred thousand distinct CDR3 sequences, with about 92% found just once. The sequencing input was CD4+ T cells from PBMCs. These receptors were obtained from a human donor with multiple sclerosis. CDR3s include the opening cysteine and the closing phenylalanine or tryptophan. Fields, in order: CDR3 protein, CDR3 DNA, D gene, clone size, J gene, V gene. D genes are given only for firm matches. Clone sizes are given selectively: once, few, many, or a class where the clone is expanded.

CDR3 protein: CASSFTGTRSTDTQYF; CDR3 DNA: TGTGCCAGCAGTTTCACCGGGACAAGAAGCACAGATACGCAGTATTTT; D gene: NA; clone size: NA; J gene: TRBJ2-3; V gene: TRBV12-3/TRBV12-4
CDR3 protein: CASSLAGARERKGEAFF; CDR3 DNA: TGTGCCAGCAGCTTGGCCGGGGCCCGGGAGCGAAAGGGTGAAGCTTTCTTT; D gene: NA; clone size: NA; J gene: TRBJ1-1; V gene: TRBV5-4
CDR3 protein: CASSPSGLTGNSGNTIYF; CDR3 DNA: TGTGCCAGCTCACCGAGCGGCCTCACAGGGAACTCTGGAAACACCATATATTTT; D gene: NA; clone size: NA; J gene: TRBJ1-3; V gene: TRBV18
CDR3 protein: CASSQDPSGGPQRYEQYF; CDR3 DNA: TGTGCCAGCAGCCAAGATCCTAGCGGGGGACCTCAACGCTACGAGCAGTACTTC; D gene: TRBD2; clone size: NA; J gene: TRBJ2-7; V gene: TRBV4-2
CDR3 protein: CASSPLRVAGNTIYF; CDR3 DNA: TGTGCCAGCAGCCCCCTCAGGGTAGCCGGAAACACCATATATTTT; D gene: NA; clone size: NA; J gene: TRBJ1-3; V gene: TRBV12-3/TRBV12-4
CDR3 protein: CASSVYRGPEAFF; CDR3 DNA: TGTGCCAGCAGCGTATACAGGGGTCCTGAAGCTTTCTTT; D gene: TRBD1; clone size: NA; J gene: TRBJ1-1; V gene: TRBV7-8
CDR3 protein: CSARDERMEGGPYNEQFF; CDR3 DNA: TGCAGTGCTAGAGATGAAAGGATGGAAGGCGGTCCCTACAATGAGCAGTTCTTC; D gene: NA; clone size: once; J gene: TRBJ2-1; V gene: TRBV20-1
CDR3 protein: CASSPGTANYGYTF; CDR3 DNA: TGTGCCAGTAGCCCCGGGACGGCTAACTATGGCTACACCTTC; D gene: NA; clone size: NA; J gene: TRBJ1-2; V gene: TRBV19
CDR3 protein: CASSRQGESVYEQYF; CDR3 DNA: TGTGCCAGCAGCCGACAGGGGGAGTCGGTCTACGAGCAGTACTTC; D gene: TRBD1; clone size: NA; J gene: TRBJ2-7; V gene: TRBV28
CDR3 protein: CASSQDPGQRFNEQFF; CDR3 DNA: TGCGCCAGCAGCCAAGATCCGGGACAGAGGTTCAATGAGCAGTTCTTC; D gene: TRBD1; clone size: few; J gene: TRBJ2-1; V gene: TRBV4-1
CDR3 protein: CSASSTSGNPDTQYF; CDR3 DNA: TGCAGTGCTTCGTCCACTAGCGGGAACCCAGATACGCAGTATTTT; D gene: TRBD2; clone size: NA; J gene: TRBJ2-3; V gene: TRBV20-1